The subject of this entry is one TCR beta chain. Antigen: not known. Being one base from a much bigger clone, this may be a read error. From the 5' RACE reads, TCRdb called clonotypes with MiXCR, one entry per CDR3 protein. Of 40,000 to 45,000 distinct CDR3 sequences detected, roughly 13% appear once; the ten largest clones hold about 57%. The CDR3 covers 14 residues. The germline V and J ends were trimmed by 4 bases and 10 bases, with 14 bases remaining between them. CDR1 is MNHNY, CDR2 SVGAGI, per germline (reference sequence). The sample originates from a study of spatial heterogeneity in lung cancer. On the study more broadly: Sequences of the beta chain were consistently detected in greater numbers than alpha-chain sequences.

Whole-study results and caveats: Resection blood, more than follow-up blood, showed ubiquitous expanded tumor TCRs.

Noted time point: sample taken at primary tumor resection. Untreated early-stage non-small cell lung cancer patients, some 70 in total, were the donors. The source is a male donor with early-stage non-small cell lung cancer. The gene calls are TRBV6-6 and TRBJ1-6, with D uncertain. This specimen consisted of PBMCs, obtained at surgery. The CDR3 loop is CASSCEKRRSPLHF. The CDR3 nucleotides are TGTGCCAGCAGTTGCGAGAAACGGAGATCACCCCTCCACTTT.